These 4 T cell receptor beta chains were sequenced from one sample in a study of blood T cell repertoires in COVID-19. Here immunoSEQ multiplex PCR was the method, and the copy in TCRdb shows in-frame clones only, minus some. The sample has around 340,000 clones; about nine tenths are singletons. The source material was peripheral blood. The origin of the receptors is a woman aged 55-69 years with COVID-19, enrolled during active disease.

J is TRBJ1-4 and V is TRBV27; TRBD1 might be the D (6 bases). Germline CDR1 reads MNHEY; CDR2 reads SMNVEV (reference sequence). This CDR3 is built from 17 residues. V gave up 9 bases and J gave up 2 bases, with 22 bases separating them. CDR3 in amino acids: CASDLSFRDTTNEKLFF. The CDR3 region has the DNA TGTGCCAGTGACCTCTCCTTCCGGGACACCACTAATGAAAAACTGTTTTTT.

The genes are TRBV5-1 and TRBJ1-1; the D is unclear. The CDR3 covers 12 residues. Trimming took 1 base from V and 5 from J, leaving 6 bases between them. Germline loops: CDR1 SGHRS, CDR2 YFSETQ. The CDR3 is CASSLRGTEAFF. Here the CDR3 DNA reads TGCGCCAGCAGCTTGAGAGGGACTGAAGCTTTCTTT.

The gene calls are TRBV6-5 and TRBJ1-5, with TRBD1 matching 9 bases. There are 15 residues in the CDR3. Per germline, CDR1 MNHEY and CDR2 SVGAGI. J lost 6 bases, V lost 6 bases, and 9 bases had no gene match. This CDR3 is CASRNRDRVSQPQHF. The CDR3 coding sequence is TGTGCCAGCAGAAACCGGGACAGGGTGAGTCAGCCCCAGCATTTT.

The chain links TRBV6-1 to TRBJ1-2; D may be TRBD1 (6 bases). The CDR3 is made up of 14 amino acids. Germline lookup yields CDR1 MNHNS and CDR2 SASEGT. V lost 0 bases to trimming and J lost 9 bases, with 14 bases between them. CDR3 bases: TGTGCCAGCAGTGAAGCGCTACAGGGCCCGAGCTACACCTTC. Its translation is CASSEALQGPSYTF.